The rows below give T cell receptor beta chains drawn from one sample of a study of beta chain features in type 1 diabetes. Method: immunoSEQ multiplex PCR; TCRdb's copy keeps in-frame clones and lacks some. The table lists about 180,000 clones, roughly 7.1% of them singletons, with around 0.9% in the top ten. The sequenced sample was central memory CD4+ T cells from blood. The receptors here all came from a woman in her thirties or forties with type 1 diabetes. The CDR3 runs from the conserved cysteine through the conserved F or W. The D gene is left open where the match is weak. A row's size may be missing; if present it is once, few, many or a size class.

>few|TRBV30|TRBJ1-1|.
TGTGCCTGGAGTCAACAGGTGAACACTGAAGCTTTCTTT
CAWSQQVNTEAFF
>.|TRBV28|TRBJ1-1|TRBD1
TGTGCCAGCAGGGGGGACAGGGGGAACACTGAAGCTTTCTTT
CASRGDRGNTEAFF
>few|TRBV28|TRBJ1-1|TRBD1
TGTGCCAGCAGTGTAGGACAGGGATGGACTGAAGCTTTCTTT
CASSVGQGWTEAFF
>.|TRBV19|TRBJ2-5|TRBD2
TGTGCCAGTTCCTCGGCGGCTAGCGGTGGGCAAGAGACCCAGTACTTC
CASSSAASGGQETQYF
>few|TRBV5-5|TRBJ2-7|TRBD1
TGTGCCAGCAGCTTGGCCTACGGGGACAGGGGAGGCAACGAGCAGTACTTC
CASSLAYGDRGGNEQYF
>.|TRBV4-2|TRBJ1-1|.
TGTGCCAGCAGCCCAGGGCCCGGGTCTGAAGCTTTCTTT
CASSPGPGSEAFF
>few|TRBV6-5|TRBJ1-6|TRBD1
TGTGCCAGCAGTTGGGACAGGGATGTGGCGTCTACACCCCTCCACTTT
CASSWDRDVASTPLHF
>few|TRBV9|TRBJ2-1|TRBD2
TGTGCCAGCGTAGCGGGAGGGCCTCATTTCAATGAGCAGTTCTTC
CASVAGGPHFNEQFF
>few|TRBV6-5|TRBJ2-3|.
TGTGCCAGCAAGGACTCCAGGAGCACAGATACGCAGTATTTT
CASKDSRSTDTQYF
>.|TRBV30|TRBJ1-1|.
TGTGCCTGGAGTGTTGGCAGGGCGGGGACTGAAGCTTTCTTT
CAWSVGRAGTEAFF
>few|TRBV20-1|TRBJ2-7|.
TGCAGTGCCCCGAACGGAGACGAGCAGTACTTC
CSAPNGDEQYF
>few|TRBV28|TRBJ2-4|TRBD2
TGTGCCAGCAGTACTTCCGGGACTAGGGAAAACATTCAGTACTTC
CASSTSGTRENIQYF
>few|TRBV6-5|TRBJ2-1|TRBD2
TGTGCCAGCAGTTACGGACTAGCGAACAGAGGGGAGCAGTTCTTC
CASSYGLANRGEQFF
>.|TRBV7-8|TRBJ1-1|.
TGTGCCAGCAGCTTAGGGAGTGGGAACACTGAAGCTTTCTTT
CASSLGSGNTEAFF
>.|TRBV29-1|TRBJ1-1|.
TGCAGCGTTGGGGGAGGGTTCACTGAAGCTTTCTTT
CSVGGGFTEAFF
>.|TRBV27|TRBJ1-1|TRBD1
TGTGCCAGCAGCAGCAGGGACAGGGCTTTCTTT
CASSSRDRAFF
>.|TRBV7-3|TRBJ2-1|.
TGTGCCAGCAGCCCATCGGGGGGCAGCAATGAGCAGTTCTTC
CASSPSGGSNEQFF
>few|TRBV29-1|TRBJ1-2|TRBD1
TGCAGCGTTGACCCAGAGGGGACAGGCTCGAGCTACACCTTC
CSVDPEGTGSSYTF
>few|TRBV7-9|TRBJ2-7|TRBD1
TGTGCCAGCACCCTCTACAGGGGGTTCTCCTACGAGCAGTACTTC
CASTLYRGFSYEQYF
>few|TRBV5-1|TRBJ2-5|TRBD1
TGCGCCAGCAGCTTCGGGACAGGGCAGAAAGAGACCCAGTACTTC
CASSFGTGQKETQYF
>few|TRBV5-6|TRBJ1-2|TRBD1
TGTGCCAGCAGCAGATACCGGGACAGTAAGGGCTACACCTTC
CASSRYRDSKGYTF
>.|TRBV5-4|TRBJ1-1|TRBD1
TGTGCCTTTGGGACAGGGGGGGACACTGAAGCTTCCTTT
CAFGTGGDTEASF
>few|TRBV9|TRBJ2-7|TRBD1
TGTGCCAGCAGCGTAGGGGGACAGGGGGACTACGAGCAGTACTTC
CASSVGGQGDYEQYF
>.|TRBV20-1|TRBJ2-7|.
TGCAGTGCTAGGAGTATCTACGAGCAGTACTTC
CSARSIYEQYF
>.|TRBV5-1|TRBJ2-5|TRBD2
TGCGCCAGCAGCTTGCAAACTAGCGGAGAGACCCAGTACTTC
CASSLQTSGETQYF
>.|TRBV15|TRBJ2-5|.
TGTGCCACCAGCAGAGATCTTTCCCTGGAGGTAGAGACCCAGTACTTC
CATSRDLSLEVETQYF
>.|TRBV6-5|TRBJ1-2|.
TGTGCCAGCAGTTCGGGGGGCGACGGCTACACCTTC
CASSSGGDGYTF
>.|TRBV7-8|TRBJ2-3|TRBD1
TGTGCCAGCAGCTCCACACGGGACAGGGGGCTCTCTAATACGCAGTATTTT
CASSSTRDRGLSNTQYF
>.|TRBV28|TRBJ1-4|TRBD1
TGTGCCAGCAGTTTCCAAGCGGGGACAGGTTTTGAAAAACTGTTTTTT
CASSFQAGTGFEKLFF
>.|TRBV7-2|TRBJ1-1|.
TGTGCCAGCAGCTTAGCCGCACCACTTGGCACTGAAGCTTTCTTT
CASSLAAPLGTEAFF
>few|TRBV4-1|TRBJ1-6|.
TGCGCCAGCAGCCCCAAGAGAGCGAGCTCCTATAATTCACCCCTCCACTTT
CASSPKRASSYNSPLHF
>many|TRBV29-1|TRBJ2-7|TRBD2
TGCAGCGTTCGGGAGGAGCCGTACGAGCAGTACTTC
CSVREEPYEQYF